This entry features one TCR beta chain sequence. Its antigen remains unknown. These data belong to a study of cytomegalovirus exposure and HLA in healthy donors. This PCR relied on a set of 60 Vbeta primers and 13 Jbeta primers. Produced via immunoSEQ multiplex PCR; TCRdb's table is partial and in-frame only. Of under 200,000 clones listed, about four fifths are singletons. General observations from the study: Association of a missense DCLRE1C variant with TCR beta V- and J-gene trimming was reported in a later analysis. Within the data, a cluster of highly shared sequence variants was likely a sequencing artifact. The study labeled 164 TCR beta chains cytomegalovirus-associated.

Between the trimmed V and J ends, which lost 1 base and 8 bases, there was a span of 13 bases. Germline V gene lookup returns CDR1 SGHDT and CDR2 YYEEEE. This CDR3 is built from 15 residues. The rearrangement joins TRBV5-6 to TRBJ1-6; the D is unclear. Input material: PBMCs. The clonotype was recovered from a woman aged 45 to 65 in good health and CMV-seropositive. The CDR3 sequence: CASSLTSGGYSPLHF. The CDR3 DNA sequence: TGTGCCAGCAGCTTGACATCCGGCGGGTATTCACCCCTCCACTTT. The entire variable domain, with the rest obtained from reference TRBV5-6 and TRBJ1-6, is as follows: DAGVTQSPTHLIKTRGQQVTLRCSPKSGHDTVSWYQQALGQGPQFIFQYYEEEERQRGNFPDRFSGHQFPNYSSELNVNALLLGDSALYLCASSLTSGGYSPLHFGNGTRLTVT.